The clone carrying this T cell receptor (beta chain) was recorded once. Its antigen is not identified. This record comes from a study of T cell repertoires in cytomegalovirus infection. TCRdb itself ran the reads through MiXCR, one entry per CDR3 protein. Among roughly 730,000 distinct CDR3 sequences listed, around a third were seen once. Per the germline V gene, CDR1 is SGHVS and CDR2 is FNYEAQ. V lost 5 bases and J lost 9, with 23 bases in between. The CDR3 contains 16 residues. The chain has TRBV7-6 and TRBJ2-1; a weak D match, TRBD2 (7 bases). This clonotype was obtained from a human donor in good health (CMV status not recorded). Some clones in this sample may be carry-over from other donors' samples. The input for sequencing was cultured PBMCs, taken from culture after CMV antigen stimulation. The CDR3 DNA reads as TGTGCCAGCAGCCCAAGGTGGGGGGGGCCACAGGGTGAGCAGTTCTTC. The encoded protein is CASSPRWGGPQGEQFF.